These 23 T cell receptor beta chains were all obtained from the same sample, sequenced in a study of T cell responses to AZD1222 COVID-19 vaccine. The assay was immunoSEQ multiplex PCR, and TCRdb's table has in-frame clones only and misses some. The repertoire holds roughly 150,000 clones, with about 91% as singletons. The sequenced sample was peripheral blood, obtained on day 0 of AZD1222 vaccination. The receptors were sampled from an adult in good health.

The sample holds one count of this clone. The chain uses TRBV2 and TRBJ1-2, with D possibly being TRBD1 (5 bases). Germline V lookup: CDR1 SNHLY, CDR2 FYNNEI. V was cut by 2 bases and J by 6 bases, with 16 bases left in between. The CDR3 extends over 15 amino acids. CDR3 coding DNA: TGTGCCAGCAGTGAACGTCAGGGCGGGTACGATGGCTACACCTTC. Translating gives CASSERQGGYDGYTF. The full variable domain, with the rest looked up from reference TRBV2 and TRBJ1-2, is EPEVTQTPSHQVTQMGQEVILRCVPISNHLYFYWYRQILGQKVEFLVSFYNNEISEKSEIFDDQFSVERPDGSNFTLKIRSTKLEDSAMYFCASSERQGGYDGYTFGSGTRLTVV.

CDR3 in amino acids: CASSSLQVLSGYTF. In DNA, the CDR3 is TGTGCCAGCAGCTCGCTACAGGTTTTGTCTGGCTACACCTTC. The V and J genes are TRBV5-6 and TRBJ1-2; D is perhaps TRBD1 (5 bases). CDR3 length equals 14 residues. Germline loops: CDR1 SGHDT, CDR2 YYEEEE. The germline V and J ends were trimmed by 3 bases and 7 bases, with 16 bases remaining between them.

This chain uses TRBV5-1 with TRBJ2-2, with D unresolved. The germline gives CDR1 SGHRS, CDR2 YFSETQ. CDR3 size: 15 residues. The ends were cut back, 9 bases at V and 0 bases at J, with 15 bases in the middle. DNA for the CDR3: TGCGCCACCACGAAGGACGGAACGAACACCGGGGAGCTGTTTTTT. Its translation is CATTKDGTNTGELFF.

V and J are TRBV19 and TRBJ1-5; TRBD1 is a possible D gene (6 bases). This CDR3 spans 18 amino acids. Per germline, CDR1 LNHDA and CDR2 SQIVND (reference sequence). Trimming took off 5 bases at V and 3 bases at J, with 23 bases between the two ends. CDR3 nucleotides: TGTGCCAGTAGTCCCAAGATCACAGGAGGGGGTAACAATCAGCCCCAGCATTTT. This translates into CASSPKITGGGNNQPQHF.

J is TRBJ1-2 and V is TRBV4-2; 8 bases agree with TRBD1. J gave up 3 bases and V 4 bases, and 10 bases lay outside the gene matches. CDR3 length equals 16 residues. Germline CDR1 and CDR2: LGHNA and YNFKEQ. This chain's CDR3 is CASSLTRDRPYYGYTF. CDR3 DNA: TGTGCCAGCAGCCTCACCCGGGACAGGCCCTACTATGGCTACACCTTC.

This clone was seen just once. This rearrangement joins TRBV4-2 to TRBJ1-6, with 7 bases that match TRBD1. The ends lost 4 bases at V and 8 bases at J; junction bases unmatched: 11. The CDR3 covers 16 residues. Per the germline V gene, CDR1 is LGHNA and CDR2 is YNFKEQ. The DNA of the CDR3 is TGTGCCAGCAGCCGATTATTGGGACAGCTGGATTCACCCCTCCACTTT. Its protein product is CASSRLLGQLDSPLHF.

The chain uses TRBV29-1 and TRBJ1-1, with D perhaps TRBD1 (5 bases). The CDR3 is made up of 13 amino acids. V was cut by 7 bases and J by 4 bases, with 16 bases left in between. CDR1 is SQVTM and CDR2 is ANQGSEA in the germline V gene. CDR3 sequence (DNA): TGCAGCGCGGGAACAGGCCGCCTCACTGAAGCTTTCTTT. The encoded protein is CSAGTGRLTEAFF.

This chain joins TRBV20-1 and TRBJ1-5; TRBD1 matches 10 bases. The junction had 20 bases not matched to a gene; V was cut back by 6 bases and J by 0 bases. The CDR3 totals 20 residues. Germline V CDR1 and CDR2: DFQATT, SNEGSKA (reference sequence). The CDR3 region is CSASGPEGTGEAYSNQPQHF. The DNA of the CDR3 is TGCAGTGCCAGTGGACCGGAGGGGACAGGGGAAGCCTATAGCAATCAGCCCCAGCATTTT.

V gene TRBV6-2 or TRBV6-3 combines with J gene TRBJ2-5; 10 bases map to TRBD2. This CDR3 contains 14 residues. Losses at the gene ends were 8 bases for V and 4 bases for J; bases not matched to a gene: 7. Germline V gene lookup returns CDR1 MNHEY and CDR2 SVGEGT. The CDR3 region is CASCRAGGPETQYF. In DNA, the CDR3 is TGTGCCAGCTGCCGAGCGGGAGGGCCAGAGACCCAGTACTTC.

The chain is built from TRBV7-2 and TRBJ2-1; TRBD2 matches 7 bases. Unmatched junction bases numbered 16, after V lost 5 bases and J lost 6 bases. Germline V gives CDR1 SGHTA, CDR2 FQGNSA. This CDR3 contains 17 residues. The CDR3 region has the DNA TGTGCCAGCAGCGACCCTCAAGGGGCGGGAGTACCCAATGAGCAGTTCTTC. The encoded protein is CASSDPQGAGVPNEQFF.

CDR3 amino acids: CASSLPTSYQPQHF. Written as DNA, the CDR3 is TGTGCCAGTAGTCTCCCGACCTCTTATCAGCCCCAGCATTTT. The chain has TRBV19 and TRBJ1-5; D is ambiguous. Germline-derived CDR1 and CDR2 are LNHDA and SQIVND (reference sequence). Trimming removed 5 bases at V and 5 bases at J, with 13 bases between. CDR3 length: 14 amino acids.

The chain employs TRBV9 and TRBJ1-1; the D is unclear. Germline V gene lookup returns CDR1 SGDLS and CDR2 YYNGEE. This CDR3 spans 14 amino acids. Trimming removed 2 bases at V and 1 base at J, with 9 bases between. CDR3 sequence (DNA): TGTGCCAGCAGCGTCGGAGGTAGGAACACTGAAGCTTTCTTT. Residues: CASSVGGRNTEAFF.

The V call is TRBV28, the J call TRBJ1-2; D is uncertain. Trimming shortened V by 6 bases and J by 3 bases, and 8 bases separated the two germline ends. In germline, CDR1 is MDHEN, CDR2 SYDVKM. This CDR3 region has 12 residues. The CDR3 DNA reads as TGTGCCAGCAGCCAGACTTACTATGGCTACACCTTC. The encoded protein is CASSQTYYGYTF.

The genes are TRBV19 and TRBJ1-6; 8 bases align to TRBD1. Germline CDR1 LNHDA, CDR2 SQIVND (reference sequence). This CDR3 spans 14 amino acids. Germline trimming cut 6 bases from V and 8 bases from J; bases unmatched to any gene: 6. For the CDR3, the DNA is TGTGCCAGTAGCATACAGGGGGGTGATTCACCCCTCCACTTT. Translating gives CASSIQGGDSPLHF. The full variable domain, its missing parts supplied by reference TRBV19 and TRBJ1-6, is DGGITQSPKYLFRKEGQNVTLSCEQNLNHDAMYWYRQDPGQGLRLIYYSQIVNDFQKGDIAEGYSVSREKKESFPLTVTSAQKNPTAFYLCASSIQGGDSPLHFGNGTRLTVT.

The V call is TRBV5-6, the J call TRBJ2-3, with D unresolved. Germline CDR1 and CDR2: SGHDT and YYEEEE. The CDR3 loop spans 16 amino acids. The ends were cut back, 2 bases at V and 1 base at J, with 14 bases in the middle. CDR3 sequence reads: CASSFRRIQGTDTQYF. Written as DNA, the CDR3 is TGTGCCAGCAGCTTTAGGCGGATACAAGGCACAGATACGCAGTATTTT.

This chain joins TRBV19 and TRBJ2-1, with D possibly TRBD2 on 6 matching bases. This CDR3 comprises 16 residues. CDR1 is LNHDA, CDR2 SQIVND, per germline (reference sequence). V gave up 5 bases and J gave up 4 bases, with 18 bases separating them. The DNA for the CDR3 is TGTGCCAGTAGTCGACGCCGGGAGTTATTGTACAATGAGCAGTTCTTC. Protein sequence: CASSRRRELLYNEQFF. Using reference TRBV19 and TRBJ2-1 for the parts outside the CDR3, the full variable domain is DGGITQSPKYLFRKEGQNVTLSCEQNLNHDAMYWYRQDPGQGLRLIYYSQIVNDFQKGDIAEGYSVSREKKESFPLTVTSAQKNPTAFYLCASSRRRELLYNEQFFGPGTRLTVL.

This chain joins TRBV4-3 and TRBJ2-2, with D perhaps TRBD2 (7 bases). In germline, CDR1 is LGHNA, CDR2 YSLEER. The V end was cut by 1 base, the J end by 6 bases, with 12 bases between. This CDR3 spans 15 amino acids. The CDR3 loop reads CASSQVGGVSGELFF. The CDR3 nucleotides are TGCGCCAGCAGCCAAGTAGGGGGGGTCTCCGGGGAGCTGTTTTTT.

The chain's CDR3 is CASSQGGAVHNSPLHF. The CDR3 DNA sequence: TGTGCCAGCAGCCAAGGGGGGGCCGTCCATAATTCACCCCTCCACTTT. V and J are TRBV3-1 (or the pseudogene TRBV3-2) and TRBJ1-6; perhaps TRBD1 as D (6 bases). The germline CDR1 and CDR2 sequences are LGHDT and YNNKEL (reference sequence). Trimming took 1 base from V and 5 from J, leaving 12 bases between them. CDR3 length: 16 residues.

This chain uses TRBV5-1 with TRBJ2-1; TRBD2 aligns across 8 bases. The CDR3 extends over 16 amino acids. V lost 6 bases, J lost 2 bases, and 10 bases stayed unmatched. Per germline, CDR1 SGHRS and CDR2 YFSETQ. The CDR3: CASTAQAGAPYNEQFF. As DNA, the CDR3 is TGCGCCAGCACAGCCCAAGCGGGAGCTCCCTACAATGAGCAGTTCTTC.

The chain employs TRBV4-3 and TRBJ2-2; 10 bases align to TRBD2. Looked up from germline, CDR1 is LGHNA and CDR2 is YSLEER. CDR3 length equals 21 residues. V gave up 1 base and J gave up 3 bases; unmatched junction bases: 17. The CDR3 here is CASSQVRRASGSRVDTGELFF. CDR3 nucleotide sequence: TGCGCCAGCAGCCAAGTGAGAAGGGCTAGCGGGAGCCGGGTAGACACCGGGGAGCTGTTTTTT.

The CDR3 DNA follows: TGTGCCAGCAGCTTACAGGGTGCTACGAACACTGAAGCTTTCTTT. Protein: CASSLQGATNTEAFF. The chain couples TRBV11-2 to TRBJ1-1; tentative D call: TRBD1 (5 bases). V lost 2 bases, J lost 1 base, and 11 bases lay in between. Germline CDR1 and CDR2: SGHAT and FQNNGV. The CDR3 contains 15 residues. The full variable domain, with the rest looked up from reference TRBV11-2 and TRBJ1-1, is EAGVAQSPRYKIIEKRQSVAFWCNPISGHATLYWYQQILGQGPKLLIQFQNNGVVDDSQLPKDRFSAERLKGVDSTLKIQPAKLEDSAVYLCASSLQGATNTEAFFGQGTRLTVV.

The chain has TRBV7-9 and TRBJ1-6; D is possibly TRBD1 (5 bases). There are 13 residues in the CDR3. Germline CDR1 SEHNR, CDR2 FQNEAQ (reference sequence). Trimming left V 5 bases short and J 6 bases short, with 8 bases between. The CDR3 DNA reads TGTGCCAGCAGCGGCACAGGTAATTCACCCCTCCACTTT. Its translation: CASSGTGNSPLHF.

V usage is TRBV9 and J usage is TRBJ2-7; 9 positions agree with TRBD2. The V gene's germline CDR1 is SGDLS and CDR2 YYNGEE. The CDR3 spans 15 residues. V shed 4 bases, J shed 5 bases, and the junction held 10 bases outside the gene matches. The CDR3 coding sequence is TGTGCCAGCAGCCCCTCGGGACTAGCTTCCCACGAGCAGTACTTC. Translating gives CASSPSGLASHEQYF. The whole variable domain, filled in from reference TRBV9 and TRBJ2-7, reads DSGVTQTPKHLITATGQRVTLRCSPRSGDLSVYWYQQSLDQGLQFLIQYYNGEERAKGNILERFSAQQFPDLHSELNLSSLELGDSALYFCASSPSGLASHEQYFGPGTRLTVT.